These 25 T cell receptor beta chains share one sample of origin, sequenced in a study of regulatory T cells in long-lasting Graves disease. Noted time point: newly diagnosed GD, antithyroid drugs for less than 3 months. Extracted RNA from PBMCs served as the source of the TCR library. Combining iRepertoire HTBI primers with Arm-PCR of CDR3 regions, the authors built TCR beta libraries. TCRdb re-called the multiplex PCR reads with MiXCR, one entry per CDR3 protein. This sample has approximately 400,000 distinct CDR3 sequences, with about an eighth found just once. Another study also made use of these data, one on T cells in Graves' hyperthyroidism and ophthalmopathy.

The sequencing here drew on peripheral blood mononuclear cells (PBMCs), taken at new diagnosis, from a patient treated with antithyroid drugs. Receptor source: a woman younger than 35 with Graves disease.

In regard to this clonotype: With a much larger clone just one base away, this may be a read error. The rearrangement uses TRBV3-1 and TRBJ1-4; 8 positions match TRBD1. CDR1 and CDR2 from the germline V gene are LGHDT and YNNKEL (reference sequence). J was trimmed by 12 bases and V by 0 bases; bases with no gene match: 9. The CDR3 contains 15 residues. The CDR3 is CASSQDLTGASELFF. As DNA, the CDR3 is TGTGCCAGCAGCCAAGATTTGACAGGGGCTTCGGAACTGTTTTTT. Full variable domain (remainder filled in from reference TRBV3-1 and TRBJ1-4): DTAVSQTPKYLVTQMGNDKSIKCEQNLGHDTMYWYKQDSKKFLKIMFSYNNKELIINETVPNRFSPKSPDKAHLNLHINSLELGDSAVYFCASSQDLTGASELFFGSGTQLSVL.

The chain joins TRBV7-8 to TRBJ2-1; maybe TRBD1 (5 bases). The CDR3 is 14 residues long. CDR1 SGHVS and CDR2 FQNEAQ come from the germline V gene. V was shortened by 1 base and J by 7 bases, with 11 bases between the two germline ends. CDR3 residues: CASSLVRGRNEQFF. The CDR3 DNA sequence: TGTGCCAGCAGCTTAGTAAGGGGTAGGAATGAGCAGTTCTTC.

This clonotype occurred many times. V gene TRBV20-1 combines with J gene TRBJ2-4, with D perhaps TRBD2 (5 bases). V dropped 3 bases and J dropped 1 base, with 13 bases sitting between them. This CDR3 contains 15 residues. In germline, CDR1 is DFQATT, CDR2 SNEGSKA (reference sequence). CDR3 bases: TGCAGTGCTAGCAACTGGGAGAAGGCCAAAAACATTCAGTACTTC. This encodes CSASNWEKAKNIQYF.

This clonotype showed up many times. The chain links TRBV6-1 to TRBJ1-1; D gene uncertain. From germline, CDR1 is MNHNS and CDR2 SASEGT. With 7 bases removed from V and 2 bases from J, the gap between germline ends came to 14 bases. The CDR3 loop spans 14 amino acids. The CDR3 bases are TGTGCCAGCACCCCCAGTGCGGGAAACACTGAAGCTTTCTTT. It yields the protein CASTPSAGNTEAFF.

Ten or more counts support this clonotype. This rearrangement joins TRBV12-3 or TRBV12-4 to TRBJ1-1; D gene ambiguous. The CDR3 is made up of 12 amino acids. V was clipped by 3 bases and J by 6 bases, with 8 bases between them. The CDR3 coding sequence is TGTGCCAGCAGTTTTTATAGCGCTGAAGCTTTCTTT. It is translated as CASSFYSAEAFF.

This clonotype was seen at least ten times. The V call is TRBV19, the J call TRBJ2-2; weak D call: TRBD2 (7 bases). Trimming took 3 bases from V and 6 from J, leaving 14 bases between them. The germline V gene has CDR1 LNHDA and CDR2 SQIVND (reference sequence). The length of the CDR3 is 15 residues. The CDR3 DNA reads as TGTGCCAGTAGTATGGGCGGGGGCCGAGCCGGGGAGCTGTTTTTT. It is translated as CASSMGGGRAGELFF.

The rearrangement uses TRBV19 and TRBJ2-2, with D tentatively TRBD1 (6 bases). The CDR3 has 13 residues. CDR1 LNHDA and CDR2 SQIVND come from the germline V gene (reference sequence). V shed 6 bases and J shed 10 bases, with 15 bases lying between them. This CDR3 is CASSPLTGTELFF. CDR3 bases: TGTGCCAGTAGCCCCCTAACAGGGACGGAGCTGTTTTTT.

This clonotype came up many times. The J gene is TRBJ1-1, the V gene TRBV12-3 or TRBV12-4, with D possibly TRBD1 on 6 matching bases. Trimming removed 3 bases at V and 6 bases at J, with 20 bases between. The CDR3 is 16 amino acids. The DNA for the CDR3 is TGTGCCAGCAGTTTTGGGTATAGGGACAAATTACCTGAAGCTTTCTTT. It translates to CASSFGYRDKLPEAFF.

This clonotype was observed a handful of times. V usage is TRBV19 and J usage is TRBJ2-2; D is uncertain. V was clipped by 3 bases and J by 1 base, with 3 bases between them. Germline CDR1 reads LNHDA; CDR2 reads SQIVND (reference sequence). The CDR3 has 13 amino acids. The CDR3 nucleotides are TGTGCCAGTAGTATCCAGAACACCGGGGAGCTGTTTTTT. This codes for CASSIQNTGELFF.

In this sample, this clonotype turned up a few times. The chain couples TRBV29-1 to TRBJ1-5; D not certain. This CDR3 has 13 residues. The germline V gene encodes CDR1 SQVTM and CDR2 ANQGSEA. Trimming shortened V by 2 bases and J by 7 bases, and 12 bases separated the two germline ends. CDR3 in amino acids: CSVERDRGQPQHF. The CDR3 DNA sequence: TGCAGCGTTGAACGGGATCGGGGACAGCCCCAGCATTTT.

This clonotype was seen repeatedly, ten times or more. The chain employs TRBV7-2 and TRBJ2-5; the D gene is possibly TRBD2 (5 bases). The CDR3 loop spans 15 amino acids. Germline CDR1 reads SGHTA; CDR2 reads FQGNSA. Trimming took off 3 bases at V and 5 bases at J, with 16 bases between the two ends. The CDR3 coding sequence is TGTGCCAGCAGCTTGTACGGGATGAGAAGGGAGACCCAGTACTTC. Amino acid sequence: CASSLYGMRRETQYF.

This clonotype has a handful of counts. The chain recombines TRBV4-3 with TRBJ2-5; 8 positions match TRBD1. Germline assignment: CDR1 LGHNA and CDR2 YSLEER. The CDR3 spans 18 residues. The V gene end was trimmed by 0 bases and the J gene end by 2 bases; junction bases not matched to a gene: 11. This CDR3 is CASSQDLRGTGVQETQYF. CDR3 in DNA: TGCGCCAGCAGCCAAGATCTGAGGGGGACAGGCGTACAAGAGACCCAGTACTTC.

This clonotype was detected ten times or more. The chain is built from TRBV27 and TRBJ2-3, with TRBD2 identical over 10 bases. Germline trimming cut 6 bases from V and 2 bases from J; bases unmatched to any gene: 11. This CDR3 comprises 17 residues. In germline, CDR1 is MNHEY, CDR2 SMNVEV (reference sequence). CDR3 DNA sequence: TGTGCCAGCAGGGCAGGAACTAGCGGGACTTCCACAGATACGCAGTATTTT. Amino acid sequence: CASRAGTSGTSTDTQYF.

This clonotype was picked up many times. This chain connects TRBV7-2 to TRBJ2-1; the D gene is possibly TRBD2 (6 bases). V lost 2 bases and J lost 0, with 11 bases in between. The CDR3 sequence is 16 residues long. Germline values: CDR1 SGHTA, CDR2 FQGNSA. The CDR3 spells CASSLWAGSSYNEQFF. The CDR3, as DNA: TGTGCCAGCAGCTTATGGGCGGGGAGCTCCTACAATGAGCAGTTCTTC. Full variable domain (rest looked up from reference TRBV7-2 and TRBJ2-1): GAGVSQSPSNKVTEKGKDVELRCDPISGHTALYWYRQSLGQGLEFLIYFQGNSAPDKSGLPSDRFSAERTGGSVSTLTIQRTQQEDSAVYLCASSLWAGSSYNEQFFGPGTRLTVL.

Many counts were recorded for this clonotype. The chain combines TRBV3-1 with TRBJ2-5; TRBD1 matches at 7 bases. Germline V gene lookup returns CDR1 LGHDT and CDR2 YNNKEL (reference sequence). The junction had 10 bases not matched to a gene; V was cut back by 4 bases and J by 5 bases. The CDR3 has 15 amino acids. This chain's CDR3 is CASSRGQDGWETQYF. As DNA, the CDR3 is TGTGCCAGCAGCCGTGGACAGGATGGTTGGGAGACCCAGTACTTC.

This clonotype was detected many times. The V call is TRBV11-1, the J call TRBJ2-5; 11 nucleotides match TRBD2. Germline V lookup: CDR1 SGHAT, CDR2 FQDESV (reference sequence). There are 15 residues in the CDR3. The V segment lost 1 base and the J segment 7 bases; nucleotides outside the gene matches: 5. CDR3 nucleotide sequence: TGTGCCAGCAGCTTAGAACTAGCGGGAGATGGGACCCAGTACTTC. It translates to CASSLELAGDGTQYF.

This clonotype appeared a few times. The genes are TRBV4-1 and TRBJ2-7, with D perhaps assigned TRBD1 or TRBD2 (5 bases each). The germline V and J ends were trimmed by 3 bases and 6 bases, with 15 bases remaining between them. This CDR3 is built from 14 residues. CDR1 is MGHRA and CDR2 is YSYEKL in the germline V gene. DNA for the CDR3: TGCGCCAGCAGCCATGGGACGGGAAGATTCGAGCAGTACTTC. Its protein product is CASSHGTGRFEQYF.

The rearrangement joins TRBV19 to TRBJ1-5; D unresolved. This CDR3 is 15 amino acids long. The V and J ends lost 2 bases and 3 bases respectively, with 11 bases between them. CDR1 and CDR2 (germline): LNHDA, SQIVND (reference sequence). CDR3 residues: CASSIISGANQPQHF. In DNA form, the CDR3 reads TGTGCCAGTAGTATAATCTCAGGCGCCAATCAGCCCCAGCATTTT.

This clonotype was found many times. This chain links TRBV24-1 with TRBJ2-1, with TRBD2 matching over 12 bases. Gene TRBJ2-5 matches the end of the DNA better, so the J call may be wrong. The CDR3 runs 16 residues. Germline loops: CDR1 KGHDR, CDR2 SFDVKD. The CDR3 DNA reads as TGTGCCACCAGTGTTCATACCGGGACTAGCGGGGAGACCCAGTACTTC. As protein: CATSVHTGTSGETQYF.

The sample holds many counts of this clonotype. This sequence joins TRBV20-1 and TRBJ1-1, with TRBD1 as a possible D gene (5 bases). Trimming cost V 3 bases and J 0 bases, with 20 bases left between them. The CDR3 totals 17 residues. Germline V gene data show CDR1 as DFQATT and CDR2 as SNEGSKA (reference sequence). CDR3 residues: CSASQVGQGPLNTEAFF. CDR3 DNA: TGCAGTGCTAGTCAGGTAGGACAAGGGCCCCTGAACACTGAAGCTTTCTTT.

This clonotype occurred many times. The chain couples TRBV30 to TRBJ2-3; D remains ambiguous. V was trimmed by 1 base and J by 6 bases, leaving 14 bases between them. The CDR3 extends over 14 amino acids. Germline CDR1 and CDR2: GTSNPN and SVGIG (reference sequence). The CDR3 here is CAWSALGGVDTQYF. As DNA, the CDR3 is TGTGCCTGGAGTGCCCTCGGTGGGGTCGATACGCAGTATTTT.

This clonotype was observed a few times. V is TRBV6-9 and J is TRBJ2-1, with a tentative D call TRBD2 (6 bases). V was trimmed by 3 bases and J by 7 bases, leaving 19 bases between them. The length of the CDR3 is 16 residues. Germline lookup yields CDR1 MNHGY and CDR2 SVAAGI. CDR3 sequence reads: CASSYTGGVDQNEQFF. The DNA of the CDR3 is TGTGCCAGCAGTTACACAGGCGGGGTAGACCAGAATGAGCAGTTCTTC.

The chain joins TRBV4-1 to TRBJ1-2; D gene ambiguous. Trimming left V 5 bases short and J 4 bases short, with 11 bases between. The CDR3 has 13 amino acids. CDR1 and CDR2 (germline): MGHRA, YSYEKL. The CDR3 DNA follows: TGCGCCAGCAGCGGGGTCGCGGGCTATGGCTACACCTTC. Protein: CASSGVAGYGYTF.

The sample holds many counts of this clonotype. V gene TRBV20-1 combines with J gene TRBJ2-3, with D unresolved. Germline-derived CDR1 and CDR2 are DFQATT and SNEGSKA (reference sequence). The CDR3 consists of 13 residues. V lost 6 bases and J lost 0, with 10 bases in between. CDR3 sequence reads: CSAPGPSTDTQYF. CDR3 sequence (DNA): TGCAGTGCCCCCGGCCCAAGCACAGATACGCAGTATTTT.

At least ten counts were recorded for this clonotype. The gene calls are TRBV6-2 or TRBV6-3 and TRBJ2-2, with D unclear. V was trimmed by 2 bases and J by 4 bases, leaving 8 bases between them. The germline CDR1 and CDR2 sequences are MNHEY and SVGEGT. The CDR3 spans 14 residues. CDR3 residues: CASSYVVFTGELFF. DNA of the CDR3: TGTGCCAGCAGTTACGTGGTTTTCACCGGGGAGCTGTTTTTT.